This is a list of T cell receptor beta chains from one sample in a study of blood T cell repertoires in COVID-19. Assay used: immunoSEQ multiplex PCR; TCRdb lists only in-frame clones, some missing. The table shows 340,000 or so clones, with around 86% occurring only once. Sequencing input: PBMCs or T cells enriched from blood (not recorded which). All receptors derive from a woman aged 40 to 49 with acute COVID-19. CDR3s include the opening cysteine and the closing phenylalanine or tryptophan. A D gene is named only where the DNA matches it firmly. Where a row states a size, it is once, few, many or the class of an expanded clone; other rows omit it.

D gene	clone size	CDR3 length	J gene	V gene	CDR3 protein	CDR3 DNA
TRBD1	.	19	TRBJ2-6	TRBV19	CASSIGRIHRGLGANVLTF	TGTGCCAGTAGTATAGGCCGAATCCACAGGGGGCTTGGGGCCAACGTCCTGACTTTC
.	.	14	TRBJ2-7	TRBV6-5	CASSYQAGLYEQYF	TGTGCCAGCAGTTACCAGGCTGGACTCTACGAGCAGTACTTC
.	.	15	TRBJ2-7	TRBV11-2	CASSFPGVPVYEQYF	TGTGCCAGCAGCTTTCCAGGGGTCCCGGTCTACGAGCAGTACTTC
.	.	13	TRBJ2-2	TRBV4-2	CASSRHGTGELFF	TGTGCCAGCAGCCGACACGGCACCGGGGAGCTGTTTTTT
.	.	11	TRBJ1-2	TRBV6-2/TRBV6-3	CASSYGQGYTF	TGTGCCAGCAGTTATGGGCAAGGCTACACCTTC
TRBD1	.	14	TRBJ1-1	TRBV6-5	CASRGGQPNTEAFF	TGTGCCAGCAGGGGGGGACAGCCTAACACTGAAGCTTTCTTT
.	once	14	TRBJ1-6	TRBV7-9	CASSLMTANSPLHF	TGTGCCAGCAGCCTGATGACAGCTAATTCACCCCTCCACTTT
.	.	16	TRBJ1-6	TRBV5-1	CASSPRGEPRNSPLHF	TGCGCCAGCAGCCCCCGGGGAGAGCCCCGTAATTCACCCCTCCACTTT
TRBD1	once	17	TRBJ1-4	TRBV11-2	CASSLRDSYSTNEKLFF	TGTGCCAGCAGCTTACGGGACAGTTATTCAACTAATGAAAAACTGTTTTTT
TRBD1	.	16	TRBJ1-4	TRBV11-2	CASSSDRARGREKLFF	TGTGCCAGCAGCTCGGACAGGGCCAGGGGGCGTGAAAAACTGTTTTTT
TRBD1	.	15	TRBJ1-2	TRBV7-2	CASTRYLTGDSGYTF	TGTGCCAGCACCCGATACCTGACAGGGGACAGCGGCTACACCTTC
TRBD2	.	19	TRBJ2-2	TRBV4-2	CASSQAGTSGAANTGELFF	TGTGCCAGCAGCCAAGCCGGGACTAGTGGGGCCGCGAACACCGGGGAGCTGTTTTTT
.	once	13	TRBJ1-2	TRBV6-5	CASSKTAEYGYTF	TGTGCCAGCAGCAAGACAGCAGAATATGGCTACACCTTC
TRBD1	.	14	TRBJ2-2	TRBV7-3	CASRRDRDYGELFF	TGTGCCAGCAGACGGGACAGGGATTACGGGGAGCTGTTTTTT
.	.	11	TRBJ1-1	TRBV10-3	CATWAGTEAFF	TGTGCCACATGGGCAGGGACTGAAGCTTTCTTT
.	.	14	TRBJ1-3	TRBV19	CASSIGRTGNTIYF	TGTGCCAGTAGTATTGGGCGAACTGGAAACACCATATATTTT
.	.	17	TRBJ2-2	TRBV27	CASSLMAGRGGTGELFF	TGTGCCAGCAGTTTAATGGCCGGCAGGGGTGGAACCGGGGAGCTGTTTTTT
.	.	17	TRBJ1-1	TRBV5-8	CASSWMGLKLRDTEAFF	TGTGCCAGCAGCTGGATGGGTCTTAAGCTGCGGGACACTGAAGCTTTCTTT
TRBD1	.	14	TRBJ1-2	TRBV6-5	CASIEPGQIYGYTF	TGTGCCAGCATCGAACCGGGACAGATCTATGGCTACACCTTC
.	once	14	TRBJ1-1	TRBV5-4	CASSLDSGPTEAFF	TGTGCCAGCAGCTTGGATTCAGGTCCCACTGAAGCTTTCTTT
.	.	14	TRBJ2-1	TRBV6-2/TRBV6-3	CASSYLLSYNEQFF	TGTGCCAGCAGTTATCTACTCTCCTACAATGAGCAGTTCTTC
.	few	12	TRBJ2-2	TRBV5-8	CASSFYNGELFF	TGTGCCAGCAGCTTTTATAACGGGGAGCTGTTTTTT
TRBD2	.	15	TRBJ2-7	TRBV6-5	CASSPGGGRAYEQYF	TGTGCCAGCAGTCCGGGAGGCGGGAGGGCCTACGAGCAGTACTTC
TRBD2	.	18	TRBJ2-1	TRBV28	CASSLGTLAGGIDNEQFF	TGTGCCAGCAGTTTGGGGACGCTAGCGGGAGGGATTGACAATGAGCAGTTCTTC
.	.	11	TRBJ2-1	TRBV2	CASSEALEQFF	TGTGCCAGCAGTGAAGCCCTAGAGCAGTTCTTC
.	.	15	TRBJ1-1	TRBV9	CASSVGDNWGTEAFF	TGTGCCAGCAGCGTAGGGGACAACTGGGGCACTGAAGCTTTCTTT
TRBD2	.	17	TRBJ2-5	TRBV5-6	CASSLAKAGGHLKTQYF	TGTGCCAGCAGCTTGGCTAAAGCGGGAGGTCACCTTAAGACCCAGTACTTC
.	.	11	TRBJ1-1	TRBV7-2	CASSRDTEAFF	TGTGCCAGCAGTCGGGACACTGAAGCTTTCTTT
.	.	15	TRBJ1-2	TRBV7-2	CASSLGDRPNYGYTF	TGTGCCAGCAGCTTAGGCGACAGGCCGAACTATGGCTACACCTTC
.	.	16	TRBJ2-3	TRBV9	CASSVGLAKSTDTQYF	TGTGCCAGCAGCGTAGGATTAGCGAAGAGCACAGATACGCAGTATTTT
TRBD1	.	14	TRBJ1-2	TRBV10-3	CAISGQGSDYGYTF	TGTGCCATCAGCGGACAGGGCTCGGACTATGGCTACACCTTC
.	.	15	TRBJ1-5	TRBV6-2/TRBV6-3	CASSYNSGGNQPQHF	TGTGCCAGCAGTTATAATAGCGGGGGGAATCAGCCCCAGCATTTT
.	.	13	TRBJ1-3	TRBV5-1	CASSRDSGNTIYF	TGCGCCAGCAGCCGGGACTCTGGAAACACCATATATTTT
TRBD1	many	13	TRBJ1-1	TRBV9	CASGPTGLTEAFF	TGTGCCAGCGGTCCGACAGGGCTCACTGAAGCTTTCTTT
.	.	16	TRBJ1-4	TRBV11-2	CASSLDLGHRGEKLFF	TGTGCCAGCAGCTTAGATCTCGGGCACCGGGGGGAAAAACTGTTTTTT
TRBD1	.	15	TRBJ2-7	TRBV7-2	CASSITTGATYEQYF	TGTGCCAGCAGTATCACGACAGGGGCCACCTACGAGCAGTACTTC
TRBD2	.	14	TRBJ2-7	TRBV27	CASSLRGRRYEQYF	TGTGCCAGCAGTTTACGCGGGAGGAGATACGAGCAGTACTTC
.	.	13	TRBJ2-3	TRBV28	CASISQGVDTQYF	TGTGCCAGCATCTCTCAAGGGGTCGATACGCAGTATTTT
TRBD1	.	13	TRBJ1-4	TRBV28	CASLGQGGEKLFF	TGTGCCAGTTTGGGACAGGGAGGTGAAAAACTGTTTTTT
TRBD1	.	16	TRBJ2-6	TRBV5-4	CASSPGTASGANVLTF	TGTGCCAGCAGCCCCGGGACAGCCTCTGGGGCCAACGTCCTGACTTTC
TRBD1	.	17	TRBJ2-3	TRBV7-9	CASSLRTGGGGSDTQYF	TGTGCCAGCAGCTTAAGGACAGGGGGCGGCGGGTCAGATACGCAGTATTTT
.	.	12	TRBJ2-7	TRBV5-1	CASSLPGYEQYF	TGCGCCAGCAGCTTGCCGGGCTACGAGCAGTACTTC
.	once	14	TRBJ2-5	TRBV18	CASSPGREQETQYF	TGTGCCAGCTCACCAGGGAGAGAGCAAGAGACCCAGTACTTC
.	once	13	TRBJ2-7	TRBV6-5	CASRRSRNYEQYF	TGTGCCAGCCGGCGTAGCAGAAACTACGAGCAGTACTTC
.	few	15	TRBJ1-1	TRBV13	CASSHEVASNTEAFF	TGTGCCAGCAGCCACGAGGTAGCATCGAACACTGAAGCTTTCTTT
.	.	16	TRBJ1-1	TRBV7-9	CASSFIGQSINTEAFF	TGTGCCAGCAGCTTCATCGGACAGTCGATAAACACTGAAGCTTTCTTT
.	.	13	TRBJ2-4	TRBV21-1	CARYRASKNIQYF	TGTGCCAGATACAGGGCTTCCAAAAACATTCAGTACTTC
.	.	16	TRBJ1-3	TRBV6-5	CASSYQDSGSGNTIYF	TGTGCCAGCAGTTACCAGGACAGTGGCTCTGGAAACACCATATATTTT
.	.	12	TRBJ1-1	TRBV12-3/TRBV12-4	CASSQGEAGAFF	TGTGCCAGCAGTCAAGGGGAGGCAGGAGCTTTCTTT
.	.	15	TRBJ2-2	TRBV18	CASSPSLSNTGELFF	TGTGCCAGCTCACCATCTCTCTCGAACACCGGGGAGCTGTTTTTT
.	.	17	TRBJ1-1	TRBV6-2/TRBV6-3	CASSYSTGGAMNTEAFF	TGTGCCAGCAGTTACTCGACCGGCGGGGCTATGAACACTGAAGCTTTCTTT
TRBD2	.	17	TRBJ2-2	TRBV7-2	CASSPSLGLATNGELFF	TGTGCCAGCAGCCCCAGCTTAGGACTAGCTACAAACGGGGAGCTGTTTTTT
.	.	13	TRBJ1-1	TRBV29-1	CSSRGLRDTEAFF	TGCAGCTCGAGGGGACTTCGGGACACTGAAGCTTTCTTT
.	.	16	TRBJ1-1	TRBV27	CASSSRTSLRGAEAFF	TGTGCCAGCAGTTCTCGGACTTCCTTGCGGGGCGCTGAAGCTTTCTTT
TRBD1	.	16	TRBJ1-1	TRBV27	CASNTFTGGRGAEAFF	TGTGCCAGCAACACTTTCACAGGGGGCAGGGGGGCTGAAGCTTTCTTT